The 21 T cell receptor beta chains in this list originate from one sample, sequenced in a study of OX40 agonist ivuxolimab in advanced cancers. Sequencing used immunoSEQ multiplex PCR; TCRdb keeps in-frame clones, though not all of them. The table lists over 60,000 clones, over 75% of them singletons. The sample here was CD4+ or CD8+ T cells sorted from blood, taken in a trial of the OX40 agonist ivuxolimab. All receptors derive from an adult with an advanced solid tumor such as melanoma, head and neck, liver or kidney cancer.

The chain employs TRBV10-3 and TRBJ2-5, with D maybe TRBD1 (5 bases). Per germline, CDR1 ENHRY and CDR2 SYGVKD. The V and J ends lost 0 bases and 6 bases respectively, with 11 bases between them. This CDR3 is built from 14 residues. The CDR3 here is CAISESKGIQTQYF. CDR3 DNA: TGTGCCATCAGTGAGTCAAAGGGGATTCAGACCCAGTACTTC.

The chain couples TRBV5-5 to TRBJ1-4; 10 bases align to TRBD1. V trimming: 3 bases; J trimming: 6 bases; junction bases outside the gene matches: 8. Germline V CDR1 and CDR2: SGHKS, YYEKEE (reference sequence). This CDR3 is built from 16 residues. As DNA, the CDR3 is TGTGCCAGCAGCTCCGGAATGGGACAGGGGTATGAAAAACTGTTTTTT. Translated: CASSSGMGQGYEKLFF.

The rearrangement joins TRBV7-2 to TRBJ1-6; D may be TRBD1 (5 bases). CDR3 length: 15 amino acids. V lost 5 bases to trimming and J lost 11 bases, with 19 bases between them. Looked up from germline, CDR1 is SGHTA and CDR2 is FQGNSA. The DNA of the CDR3 is TGTGCCAGCAGCCCGATCCCACCAGGGTTACCACCCCTCCACTTT. It yields the protein CASSPIPPGLPPLHF.

V usage is TRBV10-2 and J usage is TRBJ1-2, with 7 positions matching TRBD1. This CDR3 region has 14 residues. Trimming at V came to 1 base and at J to 4 bases, leaving 3 bases not matched to a gene. Germline V gives CDR1 WSHSY, CDR2 SAAADI. The CDR3 DNA reads as TGCGCCAGCAGTGAGTTTACAGGGGCCTATGGCTACACCTTC. This gives the protein CASSEFTGAYGYTF.

This chain joins TRBV2 and TRBJ2-1; TRBD2 is a possible D gene (6 bases). Per the germline V gene, CDR1 is SNHLY and CDR2 is FYNNEI. V was trimmed by 2 bases and J by 5 bases, leaving 10 bases between them. CDR3 length: 14 amino acids. The CDR3 is CASSENRGNNEQFF. For the CDR3, the DNA is TGTGCCAGCAGTGAAAATCGGGGGAACAATGAGCAGTTCTTC.

V usage is TRBV19 and J usage is TRBJ1-2, with TRBD1 matching 9 bases. This CDR3 has 16 residues. Germline CDR1 is LNHDA and CDR2 is SQIVND (reference sequence). The junction had 12 bases not matched to a gene; V was cut back by 7 bases and J by 3 bases. Here the CDR3 reads CASTSTGGPEDYGYTF. Here the CDR3 DNA reads TGTGCCAGTACCTCGACAGGGGGTCCTGAGGACTATGGCTACACCTTC.

This chain uses TRBV28 with TRBJ1-4, with TRBD1 identical over 8 bases. The CDR3 sequence is 16 residues long. Unmatched junction bases numbered 8, after V lost 6 bases and J lost 2 bases. Germline values: CDR1 MDHEN, CDR2 SYDVKM. CDR3 nucleotide sequence: TGTGCCAGCAGACCGGACAGGGTTGTGACTAATGAAAAACTGTTTTTT. This encodes CASRPDRVVTNEKLFF.

The CDR3 sequence: CASSLGTSGRSYNEQFF. The CDR3 bases are TGCGCCAGCAGCTTGGGGACTAGCGGGAGATCCTACAATGAGCAGTTCTTC. This rearrangement joins TRBV5-1 to TRBJ2-1; 13 bases agree with TRBD2. V was pared by 0 bases and J by 1 base, with 1 base of the junction left unmatched. This CDR3 is 17 amino acids long. Germline V gene lookup returns CDR1 SGHRS and CDR2 YFSETQ.

The chain is built from TRBV27 and TRBJ2-7, with 7 bases lining up with TRBD2. CDR1 is MNHEY, CDR2 SMNVEV, per germline (reference sequence). The V and J ends lost 4 bases and 2 bases, in that order; junction bases with no gene match: 5. The CDR3 sequence is 14 residues long. The CDR3 DNA is TGTGCCAGCAGTTCCTCTCGGGGGGCCTACGAGCAGTACTTC. Its protein product is CASSSSRGAYEQYF.

V gene TRBV7-6 combines with J gene TRBJ2-5; the match to TRBD2 covers 10 bases. Germline V gene sequence: CDR1 SGHVS, CDR2 FNYEAQ. V shed 4 bases and J 4 bases; nucleotides not matched to a gene: 9. The CDR3 length is 16 residues. CDR3 sequence reads: CASSSRRVAGGETQYF. The CDR3 coding sequence is TGTGCCAGCAGCTCCCGTAGGGTAGCGGGAGGAGAGACCCAGTACTTC.

The chain links TRBV6-5 to TRBJ2-7; 7 bases map to TRBD2. The germline gives CDR1 MNHEY, CDR2 SVGAGI. Germline trimming cut 6 bases from V and 5 bases from J; bases unmatched to any gene: 4. CDR3 length equals 12 residues. CDR3 in amino acids: CASRGGNNEQYF. CDR3 DNA sequence: TGTGCCAGCAGGGGGGGGAACAACGAGCAGTACTTC.

This clone was seen just once. The chain joins TRBV5-4 to TRBJ2-2, with a tentative D call TRBD2 (5 bases). The CDR3 has 15 residues. CDR1 and CDR2 from the germline V gene are SGHNT and YYREEE (reference sequence). Trimming left V 2 bases short and J 0 bases short, with 8 bases between. Written as DNA, the CDR3 is TGTGCCAGCAGCTTCCCGGGGTCGAACACCGGGGAGCTGTTTTTT. It is translated as CASSFPGSNTGELFF.

The chain is built from TRBV4-1 and TRBJ1-4; no firm D call. The CDR3 covers 16 residues. Germline V gene lookup returns CDR1 MGHRA and CDR2 YSYEKL. V gave up 0 bases and J gave up 5 bases, with 13 bases separating them. The CDR3 here is CASSQDGPRLNEKLFF. The CDR3 nucleotides are TGCGCCAGCAGCCAAGACGGCCCGAGACTAAATGAAAAACTGTTTTTT.

The chain employs TRBV2 and TRBJ2-6; D is perhaps TRBD1 (6 bases). Trimming stripped 4 bases from V and 3 bases from J, with 16 bases between. The CDR3 runs 17 residues. Germline lookup yields CDR1 SNHLY and CDR2 FYNNEI. The CDR3 loop reads CASSGGRLTGGANVLTF. Here the CDR3 DNA reads TGTGCCAGCAGTGGGGGGCGGCTGACGGGTGGGGCCAACGTCCTGACTTTC.

The rearrangement joins TRBV11-3 to TRBJ2-5; unclear D gene. The CDR3 covers 13 residues. Trimming took 2 bases from V and 10 from J, leaving 14 bases between them. Per germline, CDR1 SGHNT and CDR2 YENEEA. Here the CDR3 DNA reads TGTGCCAGCAGCTTAAGGCGGATCCCCGTCCAGTACTTC. It is translated as CASSLRRIPVQYF.

This clone appeared once. The chain joins TRBV7-2 to TRBJ1-5; possible D gene TRBD1, 5 bases. V was shortened by 1 base and J by 1 base, with 8 bases between the two germline ends. Germline V gene data show CDR1 as SGHTA and CDR2 as FQGNSA. CDR3 size: 15 residues. DNA for the CDR3: TGTGCCAGCAGCTTAGATAGACAGAGCAATCAGCCCCAGCATTTT. Translation gives CASSLDRQSNQPQHF.

This clone has more than one count but fewer than ten. CDR3 bases: TGTGCCAGCAGCGTAGTCCCAGCCTACTCTGGAAACACCATATATTTT. Translating gives CASSVVPAYSGNTIYF. The chain uses TRBV9 and TRBJ1-3, with unresolved D. Trimming removed 0 bases from V and 0 bases from J, with 10 bases in between. The V gene's germline CDR1 is SGDLS and CDR2 YYNGEE. This CDR3 is built from 16 residues.

The chain employs TRBV7-2 and TRBJ2-7; TRBD2 is a possible D gene (7 bases). The CDR3 is made up of 13 amino acids. Germline V gives CDR1 SGHTA, CDR2 FQGNSA. The V end was cut by 5 bases, the J end by 3 bases, with 11 bases between. CDR3 DNA: TGTGCCAGCAGCCCGGGGGGCGGCTACGAGCAGTACTTC. Amino acid sequence: CASSPGGGYEQYF.

The chain is built from TRBV19 and TRBJ2-5; the D is unclear. With 5 bases removed from V and 5 bases from J, the gap between germline ends came to 12 bases. Germline V gene data show CDR1 as LNHDA and CDR2 as SQIVND (reference sequence). The CDR3 contains 13 residues. CDR3 DNA sequence: TGTGCCAGTAGTTTAATTTTTTGGGAGACCCAGTACTTC. It yields the protein CASSLIFWETQYF.

The chain links TRBV10-3 to TRBJ1-5; possible D gene TRBD1, 5 bases. CDR1 and CDR2 (germline): ENHRY, SYGVKD. The CDR3 is 13 amino acids. V lost 2 bases, J lost 7 bases, and 9 bases lay in between. The CDR3 DNA reads TGTGCCATCAGTGAGCCCCCAGGGCAGCCCCAGCATTTT. Protein product: CAISEPPGQPQHF.

In this sample, this clone turned up once. V usage is TRBV19 and J usage is TRBJ2-5; 9 nucleotides align to TRBD1. This CDR3 spans 15 amino acids. Losses at the gene ends were 5 bases for V and 4 bases for J; bases not matched to a gene: 8. Germline V gene sequence: CDR1 LNHDA, CDR2 SQIVND (reference sequence). The CDR3 sequence is CASSQKNRGRETQYF. CDR3 coding DNA: TGTGCCAGTAGTCAGAAAAACAGGGGGCGAGAGACCCAGTACTTC.